This entry features one T cell receptor (beta chain) sequence. This clonotype was observed a few times. Its antigen has not been determined. Base qualities are not provided; no much larger clone lies one nucleotide away. Library preparation used multiplex PCR. These reads were obtained on an Illumina HiSeq 2500. Following protocols modified from ARM-PCR, the researchers constructed TCRbeta libraries through three rounds of nested PCR with primers (Table S4). PCR products of 200-500 bp were gel-excised and purified with the QIAquick gel extraction kit before sequencing. The published analysis was carried out like this. Trimmomatic was used to clean the reads, FLASH was used to merge the reads into complete CDR3 sequences, and MiTCR was used to assign the reads to V(D)J germline segments. Clonal diversity was calculated as the inverse Simpson's index using VDJtools. In-frame sequences without a premature stop codon were defined as productive reads. TCRdb ran its own pipeline on the public reads, namely fastp trimming at Q25 and MiXCR clone calling, and kept in-frame beta chains. Each record represents a unique CDR3 protein, reported with the most common genes and DNA among its rows. TCRdb's processing, not the authors', yielded these V and J calls. This sample comprises approximately 100,000 distinct CDR3 sequences, approximately 71% of them detected only once. The ten largest clones add up to under 45% of the sample.

The data belong to a study of tumor and adjacent non-tumor tissue in lung cancer (dated by TCRdb to between 2018 and 2020). About the full investigation: Of the cohort, about 11 patients had adenocarcinoma, 2 had squamous cell carcinoma and 1 had small cell lung cancer. Bulk TCRbeta repertoires were compared between lung tumor tissue and matched distant non-tumor lung tissue obtained from fewer than 16 lung cancer patients. Sequencing generated a total of 125,075,908 productive TCRbeta reads, averaging roughly 4.3 million reads per sample. Among the roughly 15 patients, ages ranged from about 31 to 85 years, some ten were men and 5 were women, and disease was TNM stage I to III. TCRbeta CDR3 sequencing was performed on 25 to 35 paired specimens, with one tumor sample and one normal lung sample collected per patient. The investigation overall reported the following: Because peripheral blood was not sequenced, blood TCRbeta repertoires in the lung cancer patients of the study were not examined. The methods do not name the sequencing platform or mention unique molecular identifiers. The cohort had only about 16 patients, and the authors noted that larger samples and more detailed clinical data are needed. Significantly higher TCR diversity (inverse Simpson) was observed in tumor tissue than in normal lung tissue (approximately 400 vs 170, P = 0.0075, Mann-Whitney U test). The top 100 clones made up a significantly larger cumulative share of the repertoire in normal lung than in tumor tissue. Significantly higher TCR diversity was found in younger patients, and higher tumor TCR diversity was associated with shorter overall and disease-free survival.

Bulk unsorted tissue served as the source for RNA extraction, and RNA quality was assessed using a NanoDrop ND-1000 and an Agilent 2100. All donors had newly diagnosed lung cancer, had not received prior chemotherapy, and were admitted for thoracic surgery in China between August and November 2014. Anyone who had undergone radiotherapy or chemotherapy before, or who had another cancer at the same time, was left out of the study. Surgical tissue pieces of roughly 1-2 cm3 were preserved in RNAlater solution and stored at -80 °C until use. There are 14 amino acids in the CDR3, from cysteine to phenylalanine inclusive. Here the CDR3 DNA is all that survives: 42 bases in frame from base 1. The germline V gene yields SGHAT for CDR1 and FQNNGV for CDR2.

In this chain, TRBV11-2 is recombined with TRBJ2-7; the best D guess is TRBD1, with 7 bases matching. This clonotype was obtained from a woman in her sixties with non-small cell lung cancer. The sequencing input was lung tumor tissue. CDR3 loop: CTSSLSTGTAEQYF. Read as DNA, the sequence is TGTACTAGCAGCTTATCCACAGGGACAGCCGAGCAGTACTTC.